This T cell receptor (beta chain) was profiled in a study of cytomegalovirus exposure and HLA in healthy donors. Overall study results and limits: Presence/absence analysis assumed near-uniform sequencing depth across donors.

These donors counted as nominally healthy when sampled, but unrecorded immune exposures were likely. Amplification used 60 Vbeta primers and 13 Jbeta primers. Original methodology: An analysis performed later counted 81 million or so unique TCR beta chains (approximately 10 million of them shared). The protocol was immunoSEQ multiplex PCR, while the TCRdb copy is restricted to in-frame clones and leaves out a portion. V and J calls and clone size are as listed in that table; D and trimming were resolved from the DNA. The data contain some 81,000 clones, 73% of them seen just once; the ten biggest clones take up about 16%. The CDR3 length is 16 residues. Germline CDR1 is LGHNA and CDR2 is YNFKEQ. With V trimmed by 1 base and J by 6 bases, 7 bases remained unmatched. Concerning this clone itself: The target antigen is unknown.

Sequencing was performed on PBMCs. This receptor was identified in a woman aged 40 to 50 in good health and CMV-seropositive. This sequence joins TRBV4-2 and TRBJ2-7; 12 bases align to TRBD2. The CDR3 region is CASSQASGGALVEQYF. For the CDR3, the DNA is TGTGCCAGCAGCCAAGCTAGCGGGGGGGCTCTAGTCGAGCAGTACTTC.